These 28 T cell receptor beta chains came from one sample sequenced in a study of cytomegalovirus exposure and HLA in healthy donors. Method: immunoSEQ multiplex PCR; TCRdb's copy keeps in-frame clones and lacks some. The profile covers about 170,000 clones, with just under 90% appearing a single time and roughly 1.5% taken by the ten largest. Sequenced input: PBMCs. The receptors stem from a woman aged 25 to 45 in good health and CMV-seronegative.

DNA for the CDR3: TGTGCCAGCAGTTACAGGGCAGGGACCTACAATGAGCAGTTCTTC. Protein product: CASSYRAGTYNEQFF. The rearrangement uses TRBV2 and TRBJ2-1; D might be TRBD1 (6 bases). Germline CDR1 SNHLY, CDR2 FYNNEI. The CDR3 length is 15 residues. V lost 5 bases and J lost 2, with 13 bases in between.

This clone was seen a few times. The chain is built from TRBV6-1 and TRBJ2-3; 10 nucleotides align to TRBD2. The length of the CDR3 is 16 residues. J was trimmed by 1 base and V by 0 bases; bases with no gene match: 1. Germline V CDR1 and CDR2: MNHNS, SASEGT. CDR3 nucleotide sequence: TGTGCCAGCAGTGAAGCGCTAGCGGGGGGCACAGATACGCAGTATTTT. Translated: CASSEALAGGTDTQYF.

The chain couples TRBV5-1 to TRBJ2-1; 9 nucleotides line up with TRBD2. This CDR3 contains 16 residues. The germline V gene encodes CDR1 SGHRS and CDR2 YFSETQ. V gave up 4 bases and J gave up 4 bases; unmatched junction bases: 9. The CDR3 loop is CASSATGTSSYNEQFF. The CDR3 DNA reads as TGCGCCAGCAGCGCAACCGGGACTAGCTCTTACAATGAGCAGTTCTTC.

This clone has just one count. This chain links TRBV11-2 with TRBJ1-2; possibly TRBD1 for D (5 bases). The CDR3 totals 12 residues. The ends were cut back, 8 bases at V and 5 bases at J, with 12 bases in the middle. Germline loops: CDR1 SGHAT, CDR2 FQNNGV. The CDR3 DNA follows: TGTGCCAGCGAATCAGGGAGGTATGGCTACACCTTC. It codes for CASESGRYGYTF.

The chain combines TRBV4-1 with TRBJ1-1; 8 bases align to TRBD1. The CDR3 runs to 16 residues. Germline-derived CDR1 and CDR2 are MGHRA and YSYEKL. V lost 4 bases to trimming and J lost 0 bases; unmatched junction nucleotides: 7. This CDR3 reads CASSPTGGILNTEAFF. CDR3 bases: TGCGCCAGCAGCCCTACAGGGGGAATCCTGAACACTGAAGCTTTCTTT.

The chain joins TRBV9 to TRBJ1-1; maybe TRBD1 (5 bases). Germline-derived CDR1 and CDR2 are SGDLS and YYNGEE. V was cut by 0 bases and J by 2 bases, with 14 bases left in between. CDR3 size: 16 residues. The CDR3 protein is CASSVGISRDNTEAFF. In DNA form, the CDR3 reads TGTGCCAGCAGCGTAGGGATATCCAGGGATAACACTGAAGCTTTCTTT.

Only a few counts were recorded for this clone. The chain recombines TRBV27 with TRBJ1-2, with D possibly being TRBD1 (5 bases). The CDR3 loop spans 16 amino acids. V was pared by 5 bases and J by 4 bases, with 20 bases between. CDR1 and CDR2 (germline): MNHEY, SMNVEV (reference sequence). CDR3 loop: CASSGKDSRSLYGYTF. CDR3 nucleotides: TGTGCCAGCAGTGGGAAAGACAGTCGCAGCCTCTATGGCTACACCTTC.

The chain is built from TRBV7-2 and TRBJ1-2, with a tentative D call TRBD1 (6 bases). CDR1 is SGHTA and CDR2 is FQGNSA in the germline V gene. This CDR3 is built from 15 residues. The germline V and J ends were trimmed by 5 bases and 5 bases, with 18 bases remaining between them. CDR3 sequence reads: CASSPTGGQGYGYTF. The CDR3 DNA reads TGTGCCAGCAGCCCTACGGGGGGGCAGGGGTATGGCTACACCTTC.

The chain has TRBV29-1 and TRBJ2-1; a weak D match, TRBD1 (10 bases). Trimming removed 7 bases from V and 6 bases from J, with 19 bases in between. The CDR3 contains 14 residues. CDR1 and CDR2 from the germline V gene are SQVTM and ANQGSEA. The CDR3 spells CSGAGGDRGNEQFF. CDR3 coding DNA: TGCAGCGGTGCGGGAGGGGACAGGGGCAATGAGCAGTTCTTC.

The rearrangement links TRBV27 to TRBJ1-2; 7 bases agree with TRBD1. Germline V lookup: CDR1 MNHEY, CDR2 SMNVEV (reference sequence). The CDR3 length is 16 residues. V lost 4 bases to trimming and J lost 0 bases; unmatched junction nucleotides: 8. The CDR3 sequence: CASSSGQNLANYGYTF. CDR3 sequence (DNA): TGTGCCAGCAGTTCGGGACAGAACCTAGCTAACTATGGCTACACCTTC.

The chain carries TRBV7-2 and TRBJ2-6, with D possibly being TRBD1 (6 bases). This CDR3 is 18 amino acids long. Germline V gene sequence: CDR1 SGHTA, CDR2 FQGNSA. The V end was cut by 5 bases, the J end by 0 bases, with 17 bases between. CDR3 in DNA: TGTGCCAGCAGCCATTTTCGACAACAGGGCTCTGGGGCCAACGTCCTGACTTTC. Its protein is CASSHFRQQGSGANVLTF.

This clone was picked up a small number of times. V usage is TRBV7-9 and J usage is TRBJ2-7; TRBD2 agrees at 9 bases. J was trimmed by 2 bases and V by 4 bases; bases with no gene match: 6. CDR3 length: 15 amino acids. Germline values: CDR1 SEHNR, CDR2 FQNEAQ (reference sequence). This CDR3 reads CASSSRTSVAYEQYF. The DNA for the CDR3 is TGTGCCAGCAGCTCTCGGACTAGCGTTGCCTACGAGCAGTACTTC.

This chain uses TRBV5-4 with TRBJ2-7; no clear D gene. Germline CDR1 reads SGHNT; CDR2 reads YYREEE (reference sequence). This CDR3 comprises 15 residues. Trimming left V 4 bases short and J 2 bases short, with 16 bases between. CDR3 protein: CASSTHLRTTYEQYF. The DNA of the CDR3 is TGTGCCAGCAGCACCCACCTGCGAACCACCTACGAGCAGTACTTC.

The rearrangement uses TRBV6-6 and TRBJ2-3, with 11 bases aligning to TRBD2. The V gene's germline CDR1 is MNHNY and CDR2 SVGAGI (reference sequence). Trimming removed 1 base from V and 5 bases from J; junction bases left unmatched: 2. CDR3 length equals 15 residues. CDR3 region: CASSYLAGGQDTQYF. In DNA, the CDR3 is TGTGCCAGCAGTTACTTAGCGGGGGGGCAAGATACGCAGTATTTT.

A single count supports this clone. V is TRBV2 and J is TRBJ2-1; 8 bases fit TRBD1. Germline-derived CDR1 and CDR2 are SNHLY and FYNNEI. After removal of 6 bases from V and 6 bases from J, the junction contained 7 bases not matched to a gene. This CDR3 spans 14 amino acids. CDR3 sequence reads: CASSAGGAGNEQFF. CDR3 coding DNA: TGTGCCAGCAGCGCAGGGGGCGCGGGCAATGAGCAGTTCTTC.

J is TRBJ2-3 and V is TRBV9; 14 bases align to TRBD2. J lost 3 bases, V lost 1 base, and 4 bases had no gene match. Germline V lookup: CDR1 SGDLS, CDR2 YYNGEE. CDR3 size: 17 residues. For the CDR3, the DNA is TGTGCCAGCAGCGTAACCGGGACTAGCGGGGGTACAGATACGCAGTATTTT. It is translated as CASSVTGTSGGTDTQYF.

In the case of this clone: At the DNA level, this CDR3 is encoded by other sequences in the same sample as well. The rearrangement links TRBV5-1 to TRBJ1-1, with D possibly being TRBD1 (6 bases). The CDR3 is 13 amino acids. Trimming stripped 4 bases from V and 1 base from J, with 8 bases between. Germline CDR1 and CDR2: SGHRS and YFSETQ. CDR3 in DNA: TGCGCCAGCAGCACGGGACAGAACACTGAAGCTTTCTTT. Amino acid sequence: CASSTGQNTEAFF.

The genes are TRBV11-3 and TRBJ2-1; 9 positions match TRBD2. V shed 3 bases and J 3 bases; nucleotides not matched to a gene: 0. The CDR3 is 14 amino acids. The germline gives CDR1 SGHNT, CDR2 YENEEA. The CDR3 region is CASSFSGGYNEQFF. The CDR3 DNA reads TGTGCCAGCAGCTTTAGCGGGGGCTACAATGAGCAGTTCTTC.

V gene TRBV6-6 combines with J gene TRBJ2-5, with no clear D. The V gene's germline CDR1 is MNHNY and CDR2 SVGAGI (reference sequence). The length of the CDR3 is 12 residues. V lost 0 bases and J 4 bases, leaving 3 bases between the germline ends. The CDR3 DNA reads as TGTGCCAGCAGTTACTCGAGAGAGACCCAGTACTTC. This encodes CASSYSRETQYF.

The chain employs TRBV27 and TRBJ2-1, with D possibly being TRBD1 (6 bases). Trimming took 2 bases from V and 14 from J, leaving 13 bases between them. The CDR3 loop spans 12 amino acids. Germline CDR1 reads MNHEY; CDR2 reads SMNVEV (reference sequence). CDR3 region: CASSLIGGGKFF. The CDR3 nucleotides read TGTGCCAGCAGTTTAATAGGTGGGGGCAAGTTCTTC.

The gene calls are TRBV2 and TRBJ1-2; maybe TRBD1 (5 bases). The CDR3 covers 14 residues. From germline, CDR1 is SNHLY and CDR2 FYNNEI. V was trimmed by 7 bases and J by 2 bases, leaving 14 bases between them. As DNA, the CDR3 is TGTGCCAGCAATCCGGACAAGGGAAACTATGGCTACACCTTC. Translating gives CASNPDKGNYGYTF.

Details on this clone: This sample includes further DNA sequences coding for the same CDR3. The rearrangement joins TRBV5-1 to TRBJ2-5; D remains unclear. The CDR3 is made up of 13 amino acids. Trimming pared 5 bases from V and 1 base from J, leaving 9 bases between. Germline assignment: CDR1 SGHRS and CDR2 YFSETQ. The CDR3, as DNA: TGCGCCAGCAGTTTAGCTTCCCAAGAGACCCAGTACTTC. Translation: CASSLASQETQYF.

The chain recombines TRBV11-3 with TRBJ2-1; TRBD2 agrees at 12 bases. This CDR3 is built from 16 residues. V shed 4 bases, J shed 4 bases, and the junction held 5 bases outside the gene matches. CDR1 is SGHNT, CDR2 YENEEA, per germline. CDR3 loop: CASSWAGTSGYNEQFF. The CDR3 nucleotides are TGTGCCAGCAGCTGGGCCGGGACTAGCGGGTACAATGAGCAGTTCTTC.

The V gene is TRBV27, the J gene TRBJ1-2, with 7 bases that match TRBD1. Germline V lookup: CDR1 MNHEY, CDR2 SMNVEV (reference sequence). V shed 6 bases and J 4 bases; nucleotides not matched to a gene: 2. This CDR3 is built from 12 residues. In DNA form, the CDR3 reads TGTGCCAGCAGGGGACAGCCCTATGGCTACACCTTC. Translating gives CASRGQPYGYTF.

CDR3 nucleotides: TGTGCCAGCAGTGAAGGGGGGGGGCGCATGGAGAAACTGTTTTTT. Protein sequence: CASSEGGGRMEKLFF. This sequence joins TRBV6-1 and TRBJ1-4; perhaps TRBD1 as D (6 bases). Germline CDR1 MNHNS, CDR2 SASEGT. The V end was cut by 1 base, the J end by 11 bases, with 17 bases between. The CDR3 runs to 15 residues.

This clone has a handful of counts. The chain employs TRBV10-3 and TRBJ1-4; TRBD1 aligns across 7 bases. Looked up from germline, CDR1 is ENHRY and CDR2 is SYGVKD. V gave up 4 bases and J gave up 3 bases; unmatched junction bases: 2. The CDR3 sequence is 14 residues long. The CDR3 DNA reads as TGTGCCATCAGTGCTCAGGGGGCTAATGAAAAACTGTTTTTT. Its translation is CAISAQGANEKLFF.

The chain employs TRBV6-1 and TRBJ2-7; D unclear. CDR1 and CDR2 from the germline V gene are MNHNS and SASEGT. The CDR3 is 15 amino acids. Trimming took 0 bases from V and 3 from J, leaving 12 bases between them. CDR3 amino acids: CASSEASGHGYEQYF. CDR3 nucleotide sequence: TGTGCCAGCAGTGAAGCCTCAGGTCATGGCTACGAGCAGTACTTC.

The table lists this clone with a few counts. The chain couples TRBV7-2 to TRBJ2-1; 8 bases align to TRBD2. V gave up 4 bases and J gave up 3 bases; unmatched junction bases: 8. Per the germline V gene, CDR1 is SGHTA and CDR2 is FQGNSA. The CDR3 consists of 16 residues. This CDR3 is CASSSTGGGFYNEQFF. Written as DNA, the CDR3 is TGTGCCAGCAGCTCCACAGGCGGGGGGTTCTACAATGAGCAGTTCTTC.